These 29 T cell receptor beta chains share one sample of origin, sequenced in a study of blood T cell repertoires in COVID-19. Profiling relied on immunoSEQ multiplex PCR, and the TCRdb table lists in-frame clones only, not all of them. The data show about 200,000 clones, around four fifths seen once. The sample taken for sequencing was peripheral blood. These receptors were collected from a man between 60 and 75 years old with COVID-19, enrolled during active disease.

J is TRBJ2-3 and V is TRBV28, with 10 positions matching TRBD2. Germline values: CDR1 MDHEN, CDR2 SYDVKM. The CDR3 totals 18 residues. V gave up 4 bases and J gave up 6 bases; unmatched junction bases: 16. The CDR3 spells CASSSSSGLARSWDTQYF. CDR3 in DNA: TGTGCCAGCAGTTCATCATCGGGACTAGCGAGAAGTTGGGATACGCAGTATTTT.

The chain recombines TRBV27 with TRBJ2-3; no clear D. Germline V lookup: CDR1 MNHEY, CDR2 SMNVEV (reference sequence). Trimming shortened V by 1 base and J by 4 bases, and 9 bases separated the two germline ends. CDR3 length: 14 amino acids. CDR3 coding DNA: TGTGCCAGCAGTTTATTTTTTCCCGCAGATACGCAGTATTTT. Translated, it gives CASSLFFPADTQYF.

The rearrangement joins TRBV4-2 to TRBJ2-5; TRBD2 aligns across 7 bases. The CDR3 is 15 amino acids. J gave up 5 bases and V 0 bases, and 6 bases lay outside the gene matches. CDR1 and CDR2 from the germline V gene are LGHNA and YNFKEQ. DNA of the CDR3: TGTGCCAGCAGCCAAGATGCGGGAGCTCGGGAGACCCAGTACTTC. Amino acids: CASSQDAGARETQYF.

The chain recombines TRBV18 with TRBJ2-5; TRBD1 agrees at 8 bases. V gave up 5 bases and J gave up 1 base; unmatched junction bases: 3. Germline loops: CDR1 KGHSH, CDR2 LQKENI. The CDR3 consists of 14 residues. CDR3 residues: CASSWTGIQETQYF. The CDR3 nucleotides are TGTGCCAGCTCATGGACAGGGATCCAAGAGACCCAGTACTTC.

J is TRBJ1-2 and V is TRBV3-1 (or the pseudogene TRBV3-2); 11 nucleotides align to TRBD1. Germline trimming cut 8 bases from V and 5 bases from J; bases unmatched to any gene: 1. This CDR3 contains 12 residues. The germline gives CDR1 LGHDT, CDR2 YNNKEL (reference sequence). The CDR3 nucleotides read TGTGCCAGCGGACAGGGGGCGTATGGCTACACCTTC. Residues: CASGQGAYGYTF.

The chain couples TRBV5-4 to TRBJ2-5; D is possibly TRBD2 (6 bases). The CDR3 is 14 residues long. Germline values: CDR1 SGHNT, CDR2 YYREEE (reference sequence). V dropped 3 bases and J dropped 2 bases, with 11 bases sitting between them. The CDR3 DNA sequence: TGTGCCAGCAGCTCCTCAGGAGGGCAAGAGACCCAGTACTTC. Its protein product is CASSSSGGQETQYF.

The J gene is TRBJ1-1, the V gene TRBV21-1; TRBD1 is taken as the D call from the table, unchecked against the DNA. TRBV21-1 is deemed a pseudogene. The CDR3 spans 14 residues. CDR3 sequence reads: CASRTDRVRTEAFF. CDR3 DNA: TGTGCCAGCAGGACAGACAGGGTTCGAACTGAAGCTTTCTTT.

The sample holds one count of this clone. The CDR3 loop is CASSLDSSGRGFYNEQFF. The DNA for the CDR3 is TGCGCCAGCAGCTTGGATTCTAGCGGGAGGGGGTTCTACAATGAGCAGTTCTTC. This chain connects TRBV5-1 to TRBJ2-1; TRBD2 aligns across 12 bases. V gave up 0 bases and J gave up 3 bases; unmatched junction bases: 7. CDR3 length: 18 amino acids. CDR1 SGHRS and CDR2 YFSETQ come from the germline V gene. Looking up the rest from reference TRBV5-1 and TRBJ2-1 gives the full variable domain: KAGVTQTPRYLIKTRGQQVTLSCSPISGHRSVSWYQQTPGQGLQFLFEYFSETQRNKGNFPGRFSGRQFSNSRSEMNVSTLELGDSALYLCASSLDSSGRGFYNEQFFGPGTRLTVL.

The V call is TRBV28, the J call TRBJ2-7; D is unresolved. Germline lookup yields CDR1 MDHEN and CDR2 SYDVKM. V lost 3 bases and J 6 bases, leaving 12 bases between the germline ends. This CDR3 is 13 amino acids long. The CDR3 protein is CASSFHTNSEQYF. In DNA form, the CDR3 reads TGTGCCAGCAGTTTCCACACTAATTCCGAGCAGTACTTC.

The rearrangement joins TRBV7-3 to TRBJ2-1; TRBD2 matches at 7 bases. Trimming at V came to 0 bases and at J to 7 bases, leaving 6 bases not matched to a gene. Germline V gives CDR1 SGHTA, CDR2 FQGTGA. The CDR3 loop spans 15 amino acids. CDR3 loop: CASSLTAGVGNEQFF. The CDR3 DNA is TGTGCCAGCAGCTTAACGGCGGGAGTTGGGAATGAGCAGTTCTTC.

The J gene is TRBJ2-1, the V gene TRBV24-1; D is ambiguous. The CDR3 loop spans 13 amino acids. Germline V gene sequence: CDR1 KGHDR, CDR2 SFDVKD. With 1 base removed from V and 6 bases from J, the gap between germline ends came to 6 bases. The CDR3 here is CATSDFQANEQFF. CDR3 nucleotide sequence: TGTGCCACCAGTGATTTCCAGGCCAATGAGCAGTTCTTC.

In this sample, this clone turned up once. The chain employs TRBV19 and TRBJ1-5, with 7 bases identical to TRBD1. Germline trimming cut 2 bases from V and 6 bases from J; bases unmatched to any gene: 10. The germline V gene encodes CDR1 LNHDA and CDR2 SQIVND (reference sequence). The CDR3 contains 16 residues. The DNA of the CDR3 is TGTGCCAGTAGTATACCCCTGGGCAGGGGGACTCAGCCCCAGCATTTT. This codes for CASSIPLGRGTQPQHF.

The chain is built from TRBV5-4 and TRBJ2-7; D unclear. There are 14 residues in the CDR3. Trimming cost V 5 bases and J 0 bases, with 12 bases left between them. Germline assignment: CDR1 SGHNT and CDR2 YYREEE (reference sequence). The CDR3 sequence: CASSTTLSSYEQYF. The DNA for the CDR3 is TGTGCCAGCAGTACGACACTGAGCTCCTACGAGCAGTACTTC.

This clone was seen just once. The chain joins TRBV4-1 to TRBJ1-6; 8 bases align to TRBD1. CDR1 is MGHRA, CDR2 YSYEKL, per germline. Unmatched junction bases numbered 9, after V lost 2 bases and J lost 12 bases. This CDR3 is built from 15 residues. CDR3 nucleotides: TGCGCCAGCAGCCAAACCGGACAGGGTATTGTACCCCTCCACTTT. Translation: CASSQTGQGIVPLHF.

This chain joins TRBV5-1 and TRBJ1-4; 7 bases agree with TRBD1. Germline V lookup: CDR1 SGHRS, CDR2 YFSETQ. Losses at the gene ends were 8 bases for V and 3 bases for J; bases not matched to a gene: 4. The CDR3 sequence is 13 residues long. CDR3 nucleotide sequence: TGCGCCAGTAGGGACAGAGCTAATGAAAAACTGTTTTTT. As protein: CASRDRANEKLFF.

The rearrangement uses TRBV27 and TRBJ1-2; 11 positions agree with TRBD1. V lost 5 bases, J lost 7 bases, and 6 bases stayed unmatched. The germline V gene has CDR1 MNHEY and CDR2 SMNVEV (reference sequence). The CDR3 spans 14 residues. The CDR3 loop is CASSRSGTGGGYTF. CDR3 DNA sequence: TGTGCCAGCAGTAGATCCGGGACAGGGGGTGGCTACACCTTC.

The chain links TRBV10-3 to TRBJ2-2, with a possible D match to TRBD2 (5 bases). Trimming stripped 5 bases from V and 5 bases from J, with 18 bases between. This CDR3 comprises 16 residues. CDR1 and CDR2 from the germline V gene are ENHRY and SYGVKD. Written as DNA, the CDR3 is TGTGCCATCAGTACTAGGACTGGCGTGGAGACCGGGGAGCTGTTTTTT. As protein: CAISTRTGVETGELFF.

The V and J genes are TRBV3-1 (or the pseudogene TRBV3-2) and TRBJ2-5; the D gene is possibly TRBD2 (5 bases). Germline CDR1 and CDR2: LGHDT and YNNKEL (reference sequence). Trimming took off 2 bases at V and 7 bases at J, with 11 bases between the two ends. CDR3 length: 13 amino acids. In DNA, the CDR3 is TGTGCCAGCAGCCAATTCCCAGGAGGGACCCAGTACTTC. It translates to CASSQFPGGTQYF.

This clone appeared a few times. V gene TRBV4-1 combines with J gene TRBJ2-2; tentatively, D is TRBD1 (5 bases). CDR3 size: 14 residues. The V gene's germline CDR1 is MGHRA and CDR2 YSYEKL. Trimming stripped 5 bases from V and 4 bases from J, with 11 bases between. The CDR3 sequence: CASSIGQGTGELFF. The CDR3, as DNA: TGCGCCAGCAGCATCGGGCAGGGCACCGGGGAGCTGTTTTTT.

The V gene is TRBV3-1 (or the pseudogene TRBV3-2), the J gene TRBJ1-2, with 10 bases identical to TRBD1. Germline lookup yields CDR1 LGHDT and CDR2 YNNKEL (reference sequence). Losses at the gene ends were 4 bases for V and 8 bases for J; bases not matched to a gene: 7. This CDR3 comprises 14 residues. DNA of the CDR3: TGTGCCAGCAGCCCCCGGGGACAGGGGAACGGCTACACCTTC. Translated: CASSPRGQGNGYTF.

CDR3 sequence reads: CASNPQGARNTEAFF. In DNA form, the CDR3 reads TGCGCCAGCAATCCCCAGGGGGCAAGGAACACTGAAGCTTTCTTT. V gene TRBV5-1 combines with J gene TRBJ1-1, with 8 bases that match TRBD1. The CDR3 is 15 amino acids. With 6 bases clipped from V and 1 base from J, the junction kept 8 bases outside the gene matches. The germline V gene encodes CDR1 SGHRS and CDR2 YFSETQ.

The chain uses TRBV3-1 (or the pseudogene TRBV3-2) and TRBJ1-4, with D unclear. CDR1 is LGHDT, CDR2 YNNKEL, per germline (reference sequence). Trimming cost V 6 bases and J 4 bases, with 9 bases left between them. This CDR3 spans 13 amino acids. The CDR3: CASRYGGNEKLFF. The DNA of the CDR3 is TGTGCCAGCAGGTACGGAGGTAATGAAAAACTGTTTTTT.

V usage is TRBV10-3 and J usage is TRBJ2-7; D not resolved. Looked up from germline, CDR1 is ENHRY and CDR2 is SYGVKD. Trimming stripped 0 bases from V and 2 bases from J, with 8 bases between. The CDR3 covers 14 residues. The CDR3 loop reads CAISESQTPYEQYF. The CDR3 DNA sequence: TGTGCCATCAGTGAGTCGCAAACTCCCTACGAGCAGTACTTC.

The genes are TRBV7-9 and TRBJ2-7; 8 bases are a match to TRBD1. V shed 5 bases, J shed 0 bases, and the junction held 9 bases outside the gene matches. CDR1 and CDR2 from the germline V gene are SEHNR and FQNEAQ (reference sequence). CDR3 length equals 16 residues. This chain's CDR3 is CASSPPAGQDSYEQYF. DNA for the CDR3: TGTGCCAGCAGCCCGCCGGCGGGACAGGACTCCTACGAGCAGTACTTC.

The chain links TRBV20-1 to TRBJ1-1; D is undetermined. Per germline, CDR1 DFQATT and CDR2 SNEGSKA (reference sequence). The CDR3 consists of 11 residues. V was clipped by 1 base and J by 4 bases, with 4 bases between them. CDR3 in amino acids: CSARVSTEAFF. CDR3 DNA sequence: TGCAGTGCTAGAGTCAGCACTGAAGCTTTCTTT.

This clone has a single count. The chain recombines TRBV3-1 (or the pseudogene TRBV3-2) with TRBJ1-4; D is unresolved. V lost 2 bases to trimming and J lost 0 bases, with 7 bases between them. Germline assignment: CDR1 LGHDT and CDR2 YNNKEL (reference sequence). CDR3 length: 15 residues. Here the CDR3 reads CASSQFPSTNEKLFF. In nucleotides, the CDR3 is TGTGCCAGCAGCCAATTCCCTTCAACTAATGAAAAACTGTTTTTT.

The chain uses TRBV9 and TRBJ1-2, with TRBD1 as a possible D gene (6 bases). The CDR3 is 13 residues long. Deletions cut 4 bases from V and 5 bases from J, with 12 bases between. CDR1 SGDLS and CDR2 YYNGEE come from the germline V gene. Written as DNA, the CDR3 is TGTGCCAGCAGCACGGAGACAGGTTATGGCTACACCTTC. Protein sequence: CASSTETGYGYTF.

This clone was picked up a small number of times. This sequence joins TRBV5-1 and TRBJ2-5, with TRBD1 matching 11 bases. Trimming took 3 bases from V and 5 from J; bases not matched to a gene: 9. The CDR3 spans 16 residues. CDR1 and CDR2 (germline): SGHRS, YFSETQ. CDR3 coding DNA: TGCGCCAGCAGCTGGTCCGGGACAGGGGGTCAGGAGACCCAGTACTTC. It yields the protein CASSWSGTGGQETQYF.

This chain connects TRBV19 to TRBJ2-7, with D possibly being TRBD1 (5 bases). Germline CDR1 LNHDA, CDR2 SQIVND (reference sequence). This CDR3 spans 14 amino acids. Between the trimmed V and J ends, which lost 2 bases and 3 bases, there was a span of 11 bases. CDR3 sequence reads: CASSIKDRGYEQYF. CDR3 DNA sequence: TGTGCCAGTAGTATAAAGGATAGGGGCTACGAGCAGTACTTC.